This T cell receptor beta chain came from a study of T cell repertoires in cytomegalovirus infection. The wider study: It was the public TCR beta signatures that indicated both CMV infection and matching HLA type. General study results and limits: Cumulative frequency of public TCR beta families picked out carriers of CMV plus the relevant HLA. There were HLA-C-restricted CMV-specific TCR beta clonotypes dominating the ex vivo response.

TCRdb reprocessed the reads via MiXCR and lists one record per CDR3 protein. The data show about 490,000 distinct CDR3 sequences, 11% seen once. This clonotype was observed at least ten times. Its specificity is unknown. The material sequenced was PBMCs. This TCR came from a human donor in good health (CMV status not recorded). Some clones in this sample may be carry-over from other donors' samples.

The CDR3 coding sequence is TGTGCCAGCAGCCCGACAGGGGCTGGGGCCAACGTCCTGACTTTC. Its translation is CASSPTGAGANVLTF. The chain combines TRBV5-5 with TRBJ2-6; 8 positions agree with TRBD1. This CDR3 has 15 amino acids. Germline V gene data show CDR1 as SGHKS and CDR2 as YYEKEE (reference sequence). V was clipped by 4 bases and J by 2 bases; unmatched bases: 2.